Here is one TCR beta chain with its context. Using immunoSEQ multiplex PCR, the repertoire was profiled, and TCRdb retains in-frame clones only, with some absent. The sample yields about 170,000 clones, 84% seen once. This entry comes from a study of blood T cell repertoires in COVID-19. J lost 3 bases, V lost 4 bases, and 4 bases had no gene match. CDR1 is MGHRA, CDR2 YSYEKL, per germline. CDR3 length: 14 residues. The chain employs TRBV4-1 and TRBJ1-1, with 8 bases lining up with TRBD1. The TCR was taken from a man aged 40-55 years who had recovered from COVID-19. Sequenced sample: peripheral blood. The CDR3 coding sequence is TGCGCCAGCAGCCCCGGACAGGGTTACACTGAAGCTTTCTTT. This codes for CASSPGQGYTEAFF.